The source of this TCR beta chain is a study of radiotherapy plus CTLA-4 blockade in lung cancer. On the study more broadly: Objective response rate was around 20%; disease control rate, 31%.

The CDR3 covers 15 residues. CDR1 and CDR2 (germline): MDHEN, SYDVKM. V was clipped by 6 bases and J by 2 bases, with 14 bases between them. Libraries were prepared by immunoSEQ multiplex PCR; TCRdb keeps only in-frame clonotypes and omits some of them. Of roughly 70,000 clones listed, roughly 87% were seen once; the top ten hold over 35%. About this clone: Its antigen is not known.

Study-level results: Clones derived from tumor TCRs expanded in blood after radiotherapy plus ipilimumab. Early shifts in blood T cell clones, with interferon-beta, reportedly predicted response best.

The J gene is TRBJ2-1, the V gene TRBV28; D might be TRBD1 (6 bases). Material: peripheral blood, obtained from a patient treated with radiotherapy plus ipilimumab. This clonotype originated in a human donor with non-small cell lung cancer that progressed on radiotherapy plus ipilimumab. The CDR3 sequence is CASRLQGSPYNEQFF. In DNA, the CDR3 is TGTGCCAGCAGACTTCAGGGGTCCCCCTACAATGAGCAGTTCTTC.